One sample yielded the 23 T cell receptor beta chains listed below, sequenced in a study of tumor-infiltrating lymphocytes in primary liver carcinoma. A constant-region primer served to make TCR beta cDNA from about 500 ng total RNA. Three nested multiplex PCR rounds, a slightly modified ARM-PCR, produced the libraries for TCR beta. Researchers ran the first two PCR rounds for roughly 11 cycles each with TRBV1-TRBV30 forward primers and a C-beta reverse primer. TCRdb reprocessed the multiplex PCR reads with MiXCR, giving one entry per CDR3 protein. The sample holds about 310,000 distinct CDR3 sequences, 45% to 70% seen once. Germline DNA was extracted alongside blood RNA, which was obtained from unsorted whole blood. The sample consisted of peripheral blood. All receptors come from a woman aged 25 to 39 with primary liver carcinoma and hepatitis B virus infection.

This clonotype was recorded a few times. V and J are TRBV14 and TRBJ2-1, with unresolved D. With 0 bases removed from V and 5 bases from J, the gap between germline ends came to 11 bases. Germline V CDR1 and CDR2: SGHDN, FVKESK. This CDR3 has 15 amino acids. The CDR3 loop is CASSQDYGPNNEQFF. The CDR3 region has the DNA TGTGCCAGCAGCCAAGATTACGGCCCGAACAATGAGCAGTTCTTC.

On this clonotype itself: This may be a read error, as it is one base from a much larger clone. This chain uses TRBV10-1 with TRBJ2-7, with D unclear. CDR1 and CDR2 from the germline V gene are WNHNN and SYGVQD (reference sequence). The CDR3 length is 13 residues. Trimming removed 5 bases at V and 3 bases at J, with 11 bases between. The CDR3 bases are TGCGCCAGCAGTATGGGGATCTTCTACGAGCAGTACTTC. It translates to CASSMGIFYEQYF.

About this clonotype itself: The CDR3 does not end in the conserved phenylalanine or tryptophan, so this is likely a read error. The V call is TRBV5-4, the J call TRBJ2-1; D is undetermined. The CDR3 contains 13 residues. The V and J ends lost 0 bases and 6 bases respectively, with 7 bases between them. Germline V gene sequence: CDR1 SGHNT, CDR2 YYREEE (reference sequence). CDR3 in amino acids: CASSLAIGNEQFI. The CDR3 bases are TGTGCCAGCAGCTTGGCCATCGGCAATGAGCAGTTCATC.

Details on this clonotype: One junction end does not reproduce the germline sequence, and a read error may be involved. Here the CDR3 reads CASNPEGGRITYDQYF. CDR3 DNA: TGTGCCAGCAACCCAGAGGGCGGGAGGATAACCTACGATCAGTACTTC. The rearrangement links TRBV6-2 or TRBV6-3 to TRBJ2-7; 8 bases agree with TRBD2. This CDR3 has 16 amino acids. From germline, CDR1 is MNHEY and CDR2 SVGEGT.

The chain recombines TRBV5-6 with TRBJ2-3; the D is unclear. The CDR3 consists of 14 residues. Germline V gives CDR1 SGHDT, CDR2 YYEEEE. V lost 1 base and J 9 bases, leaving 15 bases between the germline ends. CDR3 sequence (DNA): TGTGCCAGCAGCTTGTACCGGCGCACCGGCACGCAGTATTTT. As protein: CASSLYRRTGTQYF.

The genes are TRBV6-5 and TRBJ1-5, with 12 positions matching TRBD1. Unmatched junction bases numbered 6, after V lost 6 bases and J lost 6 bases. Germline V gene data show CDR1 as MNHEY and CDR2 as SVGAGI. The CDR3 extends over 15 amino acids. This CDR3 reads CASRGTGGTGQPQHF. DNA of the CDR3: TGTGCCAGCAGGGGGACAGGGGGCACGGGTCAGCCCCAGCATTTT.

Comments on this clonotype: One end of the junction is discordant with germline, which a read error may explain. This chain uses TRBV4-2 with TRBJ2-7, with 9 positions matching TRBD1. Germline-derived CDR1 and CDR2 are LGHNA and YNFKEQ. The CDR3 contains 14 residues. The CDR3 nucleotides are TGTACCAGCAGCCAGGGACAGGGTACCTACGAGCAGTACTTC. It specifies CTSSQGQGTYEQYF.

Of note for this clonotype: A much larger clone differs by one base, so this may be a read error. The chain links TRBV29-1 to TRBJ1-1, with unresolved D. This CDR3 contains 13 residues. Germline lookup yields CDR1 SQVTM and CDR2 ANQGSEA. The chain's CDR3 is CSVEVAMNTETFF. CDR3 DNA sequence: TGCAGCGTTGAAGTCGCTATGAACACTGAAACTTTCTTT.

This rearrangement joins TRBV12-3 or TRBV12-4 to TRBJ1-6, with 10 bases lining up with TRBD1. The length of the CDR3 is 13 residues. With V trimmed by 6 bases and J by 12 bases, 5 bases remained unmatched. The CDR3 DNA is TGTGCCAGCAGCCGGGACAGGGGCCTACCCCTCCACTTT. Translation: CASSRDRGLPLHF.

This clonotype was found a few times. One end of the junction does not line up with germline, which may come from a read error. The chain is built from TRBV11-2 and TRBJ2-1; D uncertain. The CDR3 is 15 residues long. Germline CDR1 reads SGHAT; CDR2 reads FQNNGV. Here the CDR3 reads CASSLDVGSYNEQLF. CDR3 DNA sequence: TGTGCCAGCAGCTTAGATGTAGGGTCCTACAATGAGCAACTCTTC.

With respect to this clonotype: Mismatch with germline at one junction end may stem from a read error. The V gene is TRBV12-3 or TRBV12-4, the J gene TRBJ2-3, with D uncertain. This CDR3 contains 13 residues. In nucleotides, the CDR3 is TGTGCCAGCAGTTGTCTGTACACAGAAACGCAGTATTTT. Translation gives CASSCLYTETQYF.

A remark on this clonotype: A much larger clone differs from this one at a single base, so this may be a read error. The chain has TRBV6-2 or TRBV6-3 and TRBJ2-1, with D perhaps assigned TRBD1 or TRBD2 (6 bases each). V lost 5 bases and J lost 8, with 16 bases in between. CDR3 length: 14 amino acids. Germline CDR1 and CDR2: MNHEY and SVGEGT. CDR3 nucleotide sequence: TGTGCCAGCAGTCGCAGGATGGGGGGCGATGAGCAGTTCTTC. This translates into CASSRRMGGDEQFF.

The chain carries TRBV4-2 and TRBJ2-1, with 12 bases fitting TRBD1. CDR1 and CDR2 (germline): LGHNA, YNFKEQ. This CDR3 is built from 14 residues. V gave up 6 bases and J gave up 8 bases; unmatched junction bases: 5. CDR3 region: CASSPGTGGYEQFF. The CDR3 DNA reads TGTGCCAGCAGTCCCGGGACAGGGGGCTATGAGCAGTTCTTC.

This clonotype was found many times. The chain joins TRBV6-6 to TRBJ2-7; 7 nucleotides align to TRBD1. From germline, CDR1 is MNHNY and CDR2 SVGAGI (reference sequence). The junction had 3 bases not matched to a gene; V was cut back by 5 bases and J by 2 bases. This CDR3 is built from 13 residues. For the CDR3, the DNA is TGTGCCAGCAGTAATACAGGGGCCTACGAGCAGTACTTC. Translated: CASSNTGAYEQYF.

As to this clonotype: At one of its ends the junction is not consistent with the germline gene, which may arise from a read error. The chain carries TRBV29-1 and TRBJ1-1; D unresolved. The CDR3 sequence is 11 residues long. Per germline, CDR1 SQVTM and CDR2 ANQGSEA. The CDR3, as DNA: TGCAGCGCAACTCAGAACACTGTAGCTTTCTTT. It codes for CSATQNTVAFF.

This chain connects TRBV11-2 to TRBJ2-7, with 10 bases that match TRBD2. Germline CDR1 reads SGHAT; CDR2 reads FQNNGV. This CDR3 has 13 amino acids. The ends lost 10 bases at V and 4 bases at J; junction bases unmatched: 7. The DNA for the CDR3 is TGTGCCAACGCACTAGCGGGACGATACGAGCAGTACTTC. Protein sequence: CANALAGRYEQYF.

This chain's CDR3 is CASSLRTTYTGELFF. CDR3 DNA: TGTGCCAGCAGCTTGAGGACAACTTACACCGGGGAGCTGTTTTTT. This chain joins TRBV5-5 and TRBJ2-2, with D perhaps TRBD1 (5 bases). CDR3 length equals 15 residues. Looked up from germline, CDR1 is SGHKS and CDR2 is YYEKEE (reference sequence). The V end was cut by 1 base, the J end by 3 bases, with 10 bases between.

This chain joins TRBV7-9 and TRBJ2-7, with 9 nucleotides matching TRBD2. Losses at the gene ends were 8 bases for V and 1 base for J; bases not matched to a gene: 6. There are 14 residues in the CDR3. In germline, CDR1 is SEHNR, CDR2 FQNEAQ (reference sequence). The DNA of the CDR3 is TGTGCCAGCTCTGTAGCGGGAGTTTCCTACGAGCAGTACTTC. It specifies CASSVAGVSYEQYF. The whole variable domain, remainder taken from reference TRBV7-9 and TRBJ2-7, is DTGVSQNPRHKITKRGQNVTFRCDPISEHNRLYWYRQTLGQGPEFLTYFQNEAQLEKSRLLSDRFSAERPKGSFSTLEIQRTEQGDSAMYLCASSVAGVSYEQYFGPGTRLTVT.

On this clonotype itself: This clone may be a read error of a much larger clone one base away. This chain joins TRBV6-5 and TRBJ1-5; no firm D call. Germline V gene lookup returns CDR1 MNHEY and CDR2 SVGAGI. With 6 bases removed from V and 6 bases from J, the gap between germline ends came to 12 bases. The CDR3 loop spans 13 amino acids. CDR3 in amino acids: CASSGLLGQPQHF. The DNA of the CDR3 is TGTGCCAGCAGCGGCTTATTGGGTCAGCCCCAGCATTTT.

Notes on this clonotype: This may come from a read error, since a much larger clone is one base off. J is TRBJ2-5 and V is TRBV12-3 or TRBV12-4; TRBD1 matches at 7 bases. CDR3 length: 16 residues. After removal of 6 bases from V and 1 base from J, the junction contained 11 bases not matched to a gene. The CDR3 spells CASRLGQSGSQETQYF. The DNA for the CDR3 is TGTGCCAGCAGACTGGGACAGAGCGGTTCCCAAGAGACCCAGTACTTC.

A word on this clonotype: A read error may account for a junction end that differs from germline. The chain has TRBV10-3 and TRBJ2-7, with 11 bases that match TRBD1. This CDR3 is built from 14 residues. Per germline, CDR1 ENHRY and CDR2 SYGVKD. CDR3 region: CVISLDRGLYEQYF. CDR3 coding DNA: TGTGTCATCAGCCTGGACAGGGGGCTATACGAGCAGTACTTC.

With regard to this clonotype: This may be a read error, as it is one base from a much larger clone. This chain links TRBV29-1 with TRBJ1-1; a weak D match, TRBD1 (5 bases). The CDR3 is 12 amino acids. CDR1 is SQVTM and CDR2 is ANQGSEA in the germline V gene. In DNA, the CDR3 is TGCAGCGTAGCCAGGGTAGGGACTGAAGCTATCTTT. Translation gives CSVARVGTEAIF. Together with reference TRBV29-1 and TRBJ1-1, the CDR3 gives the full variable domain: SAVISQKPSRDICQRGTSLTIQCQVDSQVTMMFWYRQQPGQSLTLIATANQGSEATYESGFVIDKFPISRPNLTFSTLTVSNMSPEDSSIYLCSVARVGTEAIFGQGTRLTVV.

This chain uses TRBV28 with TRBJ2-1, with D possibly being TRBD2 (5 bases). This CDR3 contains 13 residues. In germline, CDR1 is MDHEN, CDR2 SYDVKM. Trimming cost V 4 bases and J 7 bases, with 11 bases left between them. In nucleotides, the CDR3 is TGTGCCAGCAGTTCGGACTGGGAAAATGAGCAGTTCTTC. This sequence encodes CASSSDWENEQFF.